This passage covers 19 T cell receptor beta chains from one sample sequenced in a study of blood T cell repertoires in COVID-19. The protocol was immunoSEQ multiplex PCR, while the TCRdb copy is restricted to in-frame clones and leaves out a portion. Among fewer than 250,000 clones, approximately 86% were seen once, and the ten largest hold 2.6%. Sequences were obtained from PBMCs or T cells enriched from blood (not recorded which). These receptors all stem from a woman aged 30 to 39 with acute COVID-19.

The table lists this clone with a count of one. The chain joins TRBV4-3 to TRBJ2-5, with 9 bases identical to TRBD1. CDR3 size: 14 residues. Trimming removed 1 base from V and 4 bases from J; junction bases left unmatched: 1. Looked up from germline, CDR1 is LGHNA and CDR2 is YSLEER. The CDR3, as DNA: TGCGCCAGCAGCCAAGGGACAGGGGCAGAGACCCAGTACTTC. Amino acid sequence: CASSQGTGAETQYF.

The chain employs TRBV19 and TRBJ1-1; tentatively, D is TRBD1 (6 bases). Trimming cost V 3 bases and J 9 bases, with 17 bases left between them. This CDR3 is built from 14 residues. Per germline, CDR1 LNHDA and CDR2 SQIVND (reference sequence). The CDR3 loop reads CASSIAVQGRQAFF. The DNA for the CDR3 is TGTGCCAGTAGTATCGCTGTACAGGGTCGACAAGCTTTCTTT.

The chain combines TRBV3-1 (or the pseudogene TRBV3-2) with TRBJ2-4; TRBD2 aligns across 8 bases. The length of the CDR3 is 19 residues. Germline V gives CDR1 LGHDT, CDR2 YNNKEL (reference sequence). V shed 3 bases, J shed 1 base, and the junction held 14 bases outside the gene matches. As DNA, the CDR3 is TGTGCCAGCAGCCAGTTTGCTTCTGGGACTAGTCGGGCCAAAAACATTCAGTACTTC. This gives the protein CASSQFASGTSRAKNIQYF.

This clone was seen only once. The V call is TRBV7-2, the J call TRBJ2-1; TRBD2 matches 8 bases. The CDR3 sequence is 16 residues long. Germline trimming cut 1 base from V and 1 base from J; bases unmatched to any gene: 3. Looked up from germline, CDR1 is SGHTA and CDR2 is FQGNSA. CDR3 DNA sequence: TGTGCCAGCAGCTTAGAACTAGCGGTGTCCTACAATGAGCAGTTCTTC. It codes for CASSLELAVSYNEQFF.

The chain uses TRBV7-8 and TRBJ1-1, with D hard to call. Germline-derived CDR1 and CDR2 are SGHVS and FQNEAQ. This CDR3 is 14 amino acids long. Trimming stripped 2 bases from V and 1 base from J, with 8 bases between. The CDR3 region is CASSLTGRNTEAFF. The CDR3 DNA is TGTGCCAGCAGCTTAACGGGGAGGAACACTGAAGCTTTCTTT.

This clone was recorded only once. The chain employs TRBV15 and TRBJ2-3, with D perhaps matching TRBD2 (6 bases). V was trimmed by 1 base and J by 4 bases, leaving 12 bases between them. Germline values: CDR1 LNHNV, CDR2 YYDKDF (reference sequence). The CDR3 sequence is 15 residues long. CDR3 protein: CATSRVGGGADTQYF. The CDR3 bases are TGTGCCACCAGCAGAGTCGGGGGTGGAGCAGATACGCAGTATTTT.

The chain couples TRBV10-3 to TRBJ1-2; 7 positions agree with TRBD1. Trimming at V came to 2 bases and at J to 4 bases, leaving 4 bases not matched to a gene. CDR1 is ENHRY, CDR2 SYGVKD, per germline. The CDR3 is 14 amino acids. CDR3 residues: CAISEARGPYGYTF. The CDR3 DNA sequence: TGTGCCATCAGTGAGGCGAGGGGGCCCTATGGCTACACCTTC.

V usage is TRBV10-3 and J usage is TRBJ1-5; D unresolved. Trimming shortened V by 6 bases and J by 4 bases, and 10 bases separated the two germline ends. This CDR3 contains 13 residues. Germline-derived CDR1 and CDR2 are ENHRY and SYGVKD. DNA of the CDR3: TGTGCCATCAGACTTACCCCGAATCAGCCCCAGCATTTT. As protein: CAIRLTPNQPQHF.

The CDR3 sequence: CASSYLPTDSNQPQHF. CDR3 nucleotide sequence: TGTGCCAGCAGTTACTTGCCGACAGATAGCAATCAGCCCCAGCATTTT. This chain links TRBV6-2 or TRBV6-3 with TRBJ1-5; D perhaps matches TRBD1 (5 bases). V was shortened by 1 base and J by 0 bases, with 10 bases between the two germline ends. CDR3 length: 16 residues. Germline assignment: CDR1 MNHEY and CDR2 SVGEGT.

Points on this clone: This sample also contains other DNA sequences that code for the same CDR3. The CDR3, as DNA: TGTGCCTGGAGCGGACAGGGAGACCAGCCCCAGCATTTT. This encodes CAWSGQGDQPQHF. The rearrangement uses TRBV30 and TRBJ1-5; TRBD1 matches at 8 bases. From germline, CDR1 is GTSNPN and CDR2 SVGIG (reference sequence). This CDR3 region has 13 residues. Germline trimming cut 3 bases from V and 7 bases from J; bases unmatched to any gene: 5.

The chain joins TRBV5-1 to TRBJ1-1; D unresolved. The CDR3 covers 12 residues. Trimming shortened V by 0 bases and J by 6 bases, and 6 bases separated the two germline ends. In germline, CDR1 is SGHRS, CDR2 YFSETQ. CDR3 coding DNA: TGCGCCAGCAGCTTGGGAGGGCCTGAAGCTTTCTTT. Translated: CASSLGGPEAFF.

This clone was observed a single time. The chain combines TRBV27 with TRBJ1-5; D perhaps matches TRBD1 (5 bases). The CDR3 loop spans 17 amino acids. Germline V lookup: CDR1 MNHEY, CDR2 SMNVEV (reference sequence). Deletions cut 7 bases from V and 4 bases from J, with 23 bases between. The CDR3 nucleotides are TGTGCCAGCACCCCTTTGACCGGTGGCAGGGCGAATCAGCCCCAGCATTTT. This codes for CASTPLTGGRANQPQHF.

This clone was seen only once. Here the CDR3 reads CAISDSTNYGYTF. The CDR3 DNA reads TGTGCCATCAGTGATTCCACTAACTATGGCTACACCTTC. This chain connects TRBV10-3 to TRBJ1-2; D remains unclear. V was pared by 3 bases and J by 0 bases, with 5 bases between. Germline CDR1 and CDR2: ENHRY and SYGVKD. This CDR3 is 13 amino acids long.

The gene calls are TRBV9 and TRBJ1-1; the D gene is possibly TRBD1 (5 bases). V lost 0 bases to trimming and J lost 4 bases, with 7 bases between them. CDR1 is SGDLS, CDR2 YYNGEE, per germline. This CDR3 region has 13 residues. The CDR3 DNA reads TGTGCCAGCAGCGTAGAGGGGATCACTGAAGCTTTCTTT. Translation gives CASSVEGITEAFF.

The rearrangement uses TRBV5-6 and TRBJ1-4, with a weak D call TRBD1 (5 bases). This CDR3 is 16 amino acids long. V was shortened by 2 bases and J by 0 bases, with 11 bases between the two germline ends. The germline V gene encodes CDR1 SGHDT and CDR2 YYEEEE. CDR3 sequence (DNA): TGTGCCAGCAGCTTTTTAGGGGCCGCAACTAATGAAAAACTGTTTTTT. Its translation is CASSFLGAATNEKLFF.

The V call is TRBV5-1, the J call TRBJ1-6; TRBD1 might be the D (6 bases). This CDR3 spans 14 amino acids. The germline CDR1 and CDR2 sequences are SGHRS and YFSETQ. Trimming stripped 0 bases from V and 15 bases from J, with 16 bases between. Written as DNA, the CDR3 is TGCGCCAGCAGCTTGGGGACAGACACGGCTGGCCTCCACTTT. It is translated as CASSLGTDTAGLHF.

The chain employs TRBV19 and TRBJ1-1; TRBD1 is a possible D gene (5 bases). CDR1 and CDR2 (germline): LNHDA, SQIVND (reference sequence). The CDR3 length is 13 residues. V was pared by 7 bases and J by 5 bases, with 14 bases between. This chain's CDR3 is CASNRRGSTEAFF. In DNA form, the CDR3 reads TGTGCCAGTAATCGTCGGGGGTCTACTGAAGCTTTCTTT. The variable domain in full, completed from reference TRBV19 and TRBJ1-1, reads DGGITQSPKYLFRKEGQNVTLSCEQNLNHDAMYWYRQDPGQGLRLIYYSQIVNDFQKGDIAEGYSVSREKKESFPLTVTSAQKNPTAFYLCASNRRGSTEAFFGQGTRLTVV.

The CDR3 region is CASSPTDRGSNQPQHF. In DNA form, the CDR3 reads TGTGCCAGCAGCCCAACAGACAGGGGAAGCAATCAGCCCCAGCATTTT. This sequence joins TRBV7-8 and TRBJ1-5, with 8 positions matching TRBD1. The length of the CDR3 is 16 residues. The V and J ends lost 5 bases and 1 base, in that order; junction bases with no gene match: 7. The germline V gene has CDR1 SGHVS and CDR2 FQNEAQ.

The chain carries TRBV27 and TRBJ2-4; tentative D call: TRBD1 (6 bases). Germline CDR1 is MNHEY and CDR2 is SMNVEV (reference sequence). The CDR3 covers 16 residues. The V gene lost 5 bases and the J gene lost 4 bases, with 18 bases spanning the gap. The CDR3 region has the DNA TGTGCCAGCAGTACCCCCGGCCGGGACACAAAAAACATTCAGTACTTC. The encoded protein is CASSTPGRDTKNIQYF.